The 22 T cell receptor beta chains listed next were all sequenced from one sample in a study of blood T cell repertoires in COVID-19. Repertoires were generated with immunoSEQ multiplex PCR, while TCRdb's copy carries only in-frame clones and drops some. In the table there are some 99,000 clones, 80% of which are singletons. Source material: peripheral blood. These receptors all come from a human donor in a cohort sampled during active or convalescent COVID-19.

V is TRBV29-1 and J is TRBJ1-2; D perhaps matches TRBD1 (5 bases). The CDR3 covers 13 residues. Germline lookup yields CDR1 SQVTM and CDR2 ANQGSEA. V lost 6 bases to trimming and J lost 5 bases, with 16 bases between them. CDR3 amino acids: CSVDQGSSYGYTF. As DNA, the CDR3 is TGCAGCGTGGATCAGGGATCTAGTTATGGCTACACCTTC.

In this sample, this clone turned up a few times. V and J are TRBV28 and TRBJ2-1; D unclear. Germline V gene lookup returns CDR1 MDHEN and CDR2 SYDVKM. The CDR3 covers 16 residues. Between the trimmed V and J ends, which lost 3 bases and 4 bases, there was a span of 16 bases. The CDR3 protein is CASSFGDGIRYNEQFF. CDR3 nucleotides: TGTGCCAGCAGTTTCGGAGACGGAATCAGATACAATGAGCAGTTCTTC.

The CDR3 loop is CASSSNTGELFF. CDR3 nucleotides: TGTGCCAGCAGTTCTAACACCGGGGAGCTGTTTTTT. The rearrangement joins TRBV12-3 or TRBV12-4 to TRBJ2-2; D call uncertain. V was trimmed by 4 bases and J by 2 bases, leaving 2 bases between them. The CDR3 consists of 12 residues.

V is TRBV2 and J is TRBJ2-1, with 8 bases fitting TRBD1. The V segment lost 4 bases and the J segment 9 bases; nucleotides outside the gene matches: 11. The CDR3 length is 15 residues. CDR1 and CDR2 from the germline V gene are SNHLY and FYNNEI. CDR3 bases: TGTGCCAGCAGTGTTTCCCAGGGGGCCTTAACTGAGCAGTTCTTC. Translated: CASSVSQGALTEQFF.

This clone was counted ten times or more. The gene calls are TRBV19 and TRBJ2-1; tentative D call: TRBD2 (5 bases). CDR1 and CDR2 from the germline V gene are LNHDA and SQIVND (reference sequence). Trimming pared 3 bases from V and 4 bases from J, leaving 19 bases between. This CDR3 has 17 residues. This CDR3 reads CASSIDGVRTGYNEQFF. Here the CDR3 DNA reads TGTGCCAGTAGTATTGACGGGGTGCGTACCGGATACAATGAGCAGTTCTTC.

CDR3 DNA: TGTGCTCGAGGCCGGGGATCGAACACCGGGGAGCTGTTTTTT. This translates into CARGRGSNTGELFF. V is TRBV30 and J is TRBJ2-2; tentative D call: TRBD2 (5 bases). CDR1 and CDR2 from the germline V gene are GTSNPN and SVGIG (reference sequence). This CDR3 region has 14 residues.

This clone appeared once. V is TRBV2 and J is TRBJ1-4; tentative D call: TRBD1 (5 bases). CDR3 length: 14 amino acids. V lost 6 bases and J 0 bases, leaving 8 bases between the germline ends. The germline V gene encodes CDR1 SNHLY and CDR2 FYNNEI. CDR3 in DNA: TGTGCCAGCAGCTCGGACACAACTAATGAAAAACTGTTTTTT. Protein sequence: CASSSDTTNEKLFF. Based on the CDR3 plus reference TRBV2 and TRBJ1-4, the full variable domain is EPEVTQTPSHQVTQMGQEVILRCVPISNHLYFYWYRQILGQKVEFLVSFYNNEISEKSEIFDDQFSVERPDGSNFTLKIRSTKLEDSAMYFCASSSDTTNEKLFFGSGTQLSVL.

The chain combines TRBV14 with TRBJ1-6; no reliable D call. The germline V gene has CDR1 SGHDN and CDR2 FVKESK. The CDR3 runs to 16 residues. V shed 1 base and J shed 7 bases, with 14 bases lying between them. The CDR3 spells CASSQVLGGSNSPLHF. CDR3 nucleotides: TGTGCCAGCAGCCAAGTTCTCGGCGGTTCCAATTCACCCCTCCACTTT. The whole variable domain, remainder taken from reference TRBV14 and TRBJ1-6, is EAGVTQFPSHSVIEKGQTVTLRCDPISGHDNLYWYRRVMGKEIKFLLHFVKESKQDESGMPNNRFLAERTGGTYSTLKVQPAELEDSGVYFCASSQVLGGSNSPLHFGNGTRLTVT.

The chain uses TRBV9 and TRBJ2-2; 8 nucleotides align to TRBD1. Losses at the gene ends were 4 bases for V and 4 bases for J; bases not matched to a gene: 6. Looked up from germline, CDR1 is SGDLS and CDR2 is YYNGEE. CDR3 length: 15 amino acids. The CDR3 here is CASSSTGGSTGELFF. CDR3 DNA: TGTGCCAGCAGCTCCACAGGGGGTAGCACCGGGGAGCTGTTTTTT.

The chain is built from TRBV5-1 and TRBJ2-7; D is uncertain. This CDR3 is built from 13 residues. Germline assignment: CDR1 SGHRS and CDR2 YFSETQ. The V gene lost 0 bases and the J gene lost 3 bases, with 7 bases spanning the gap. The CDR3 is CASSLEISYEQYF. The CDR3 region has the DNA TGCGCCAGCAGCTTGGAAATCAGCTACGAGCAGTACTTC.

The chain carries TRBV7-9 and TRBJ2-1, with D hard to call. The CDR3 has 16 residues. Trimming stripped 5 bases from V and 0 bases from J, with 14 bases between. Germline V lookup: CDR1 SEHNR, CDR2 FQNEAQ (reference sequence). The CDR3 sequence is CASSRSERGSYNEQFF. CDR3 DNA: TGTGCCAGCAGCCGTTCGGAGAGAGGCTCCTACAATGAGCAGTTCTTC.

In DNA, the CDR3 is TGTGCCAGCAGTCAGGGGGGAGGCGCAGATACGCAGTATTTT. This sequence encodes CASSQGGGADTQYF. The chain couples TRBV6-5 to TRBJ2-3; D perhaps matches TRBD1 (7 bases). Germline assignment: CDR1 MNHEY and CDR2 SVGAGI. This CDR3 contains 14 residues. Trimming took 5 bases from V and 4 from J, leaving 13 bases between them.

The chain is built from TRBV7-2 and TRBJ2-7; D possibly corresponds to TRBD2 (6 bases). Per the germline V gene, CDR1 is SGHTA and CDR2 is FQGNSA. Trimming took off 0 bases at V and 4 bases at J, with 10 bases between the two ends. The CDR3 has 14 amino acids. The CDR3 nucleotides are TGTGCCAGCAGCTTAGCGGGGGGTTGGTACGAGCAGTACTTC. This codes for CASSLAGGWYEQYF.

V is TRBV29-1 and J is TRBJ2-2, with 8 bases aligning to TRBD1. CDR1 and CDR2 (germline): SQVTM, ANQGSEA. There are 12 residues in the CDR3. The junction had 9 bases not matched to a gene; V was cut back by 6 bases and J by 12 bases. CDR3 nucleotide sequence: TGCAGCGTGGGGATTGACAGGGGTCAGCTGTTTTTT. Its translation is CSVGIDRGQLFF.

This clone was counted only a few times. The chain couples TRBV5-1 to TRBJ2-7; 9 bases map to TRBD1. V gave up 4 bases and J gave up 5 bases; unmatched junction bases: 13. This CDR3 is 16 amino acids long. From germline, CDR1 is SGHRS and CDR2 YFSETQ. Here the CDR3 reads CASSPPRGQGPDEQYF. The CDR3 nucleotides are TGCGCCAGCAGCCCACCCCGAGGACAGGGGCCCGACGAGCAGTACTTC.

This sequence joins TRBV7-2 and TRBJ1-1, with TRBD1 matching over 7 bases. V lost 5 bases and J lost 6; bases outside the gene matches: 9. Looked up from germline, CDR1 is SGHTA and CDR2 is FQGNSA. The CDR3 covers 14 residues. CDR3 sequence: CASSKRQGYSEAFF. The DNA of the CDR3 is TGTGCCAGCAGCAAGCGACAGGGTTACTCTGAAGCTTTCTTT.

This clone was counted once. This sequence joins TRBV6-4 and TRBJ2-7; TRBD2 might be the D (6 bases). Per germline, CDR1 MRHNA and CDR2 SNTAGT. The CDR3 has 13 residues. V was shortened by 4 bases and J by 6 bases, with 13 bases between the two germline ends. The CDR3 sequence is CASSAGTEGEQYF. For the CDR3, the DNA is TGTGCCAGCAGTGCCGGGACGGAGGGCGAGCAGTACTTC.

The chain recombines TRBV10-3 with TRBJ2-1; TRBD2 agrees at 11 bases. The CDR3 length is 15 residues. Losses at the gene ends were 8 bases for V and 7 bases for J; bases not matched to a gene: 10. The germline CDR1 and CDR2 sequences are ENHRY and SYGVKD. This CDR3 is CAIAPLAGGDNEQFF. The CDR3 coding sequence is TGTGCCATCGCCCCCCTAGCGGGGGGTGATAATGAGCAGTTCTTC.

In nucleotides, the CDR3 is TGTGCCAGCAGTGAATTGCGGGTTGGGGATTCACCCCTCCACTTT. Encoded protein: CASSELRVGDSPLHF. The genes are TRBV6-1 and TRBJ1-6; the D is unclear. This CDR3 comprises 15 residues. V lost 2 bases, J lost 8 bases, and 13 bases lay in between. Germline V gene data show CDR1 as MNHNS and CDR2 as SASEGT.

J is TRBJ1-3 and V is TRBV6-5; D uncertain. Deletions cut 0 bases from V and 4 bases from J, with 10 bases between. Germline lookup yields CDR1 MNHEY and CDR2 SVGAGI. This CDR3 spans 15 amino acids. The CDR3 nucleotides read TGTGCCAGCAGTTACTCGAGGGCAGTAGGAAACACCATATATTTT. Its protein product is CASSYSRAVGNTIYF.

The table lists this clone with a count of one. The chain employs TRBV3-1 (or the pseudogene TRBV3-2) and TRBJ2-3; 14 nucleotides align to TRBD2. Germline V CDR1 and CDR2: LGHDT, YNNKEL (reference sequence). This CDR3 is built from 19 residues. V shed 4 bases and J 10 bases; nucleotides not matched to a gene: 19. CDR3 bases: TGTGCCAGCAGCCCCGGACTAGCGGGGGGCCCACCGCGATACACCGCGCAGTATTTT. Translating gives CASSPGLAGGPPRYTAQYF.

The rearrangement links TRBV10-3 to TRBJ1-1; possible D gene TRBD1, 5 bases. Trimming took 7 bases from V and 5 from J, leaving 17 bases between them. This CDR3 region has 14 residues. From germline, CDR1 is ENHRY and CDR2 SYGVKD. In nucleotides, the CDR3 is TGTGCCATCAATGCACGGGACTCCCGAACTGAAGCTTTCTTT. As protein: CAINARDSRTEAFF.